Detailed here is one T cell receptor beta chain. The antigen remains unidentified. Its ends do not fully match the called genes, so a read error is possible. The CDR3 has 14 residues. Germline CDR1 SGHVS, CDR2 FNYEAQ. This sample is drawn from a study of T-cell memory formation after mild COVID-19. Overall study context: The study found TCR clusters largely donor specific.

General study points: From day 15 to 85, contracting clones were balanced between CD4 and CD8, whereas later expanders leaned toward CD4+. Contracting clones localized mainly to CM and EM when CD4+ and mainly to EMRA when CD8+. Second-wave clones peaking on day 37 lacked confirmed SARS-CoV-2 specificity.

TCRdb called the 5' RACE reads again in MiXCR, with one record for every CDR3 protein. The repertoire holds approximately 290,000 distinct CDR3 sequences, 15% to 20% seen once, with 22% in the top ten. The chain couples TRBV7-6 to TRBJ2-1; weak D call: TRBD1 (6 bases). Specimen: PBMCs or a T cell subset sorted from them (not recorded which). This TCR derives from a man between 18 and 35 years old who had mild COVID-19 (a few samples of this study predate the infection). Cell type and time point are not known. CDR3 sequence reads: CASSLGVRDNEQVF. Written as DNA, the CDR3 is TGTGCCAGCAGCTTAGGGGTGAGGGACAATGAGCAGGTCTTC.